In this sample, the clone carrying this T cell receptor (beta chain) turned up once. The antigen is unknown. The sample comes from a study of T cells in localized non-small cell lung cancer. Points from the study as a whole: Paired adjacent lung recovered a median approximately 57 of the top 100 tumor clones. The study sequenced only one region of the tumor. As a result, intratumor heterogeneity could not be excluded and remains possible. With higher T cell density in blood came longer overall survival. Of the tissues analyzed, uninvolved adjacent lung showed maximal T cell clonality, greater than tumor.

Trimming removed 2 bases from V and 2 bases from J, with 19 bases in between. The germline V gene has CDR1 LNHNV and CDR2 YYDKDF (reference sequence). The length of the CDR3 is 17 residues. Using immunoSEQ multiplex PCR, the repertoire was profiled, and TCRdb retains in-frame clones only, with some absent. Among about 52,000 clones listed, approximately 86% were seen once. This TCR derives from a female donor with stage II lung adenocarcinoma. The V and J genes are TRBV15 and TRBJ2-7; TRBD1 is a possible D gene (6 bases). Sequencing used PBMCs, obtained before any cancer treatment. The CDR3 region has the DNA TGTGCCACCAGCAGATCTAGGGGTCAGGGGCCCCCCTACGAGCAGTACTTC. Its translation is CATSRSRGQGPPYEQYF.